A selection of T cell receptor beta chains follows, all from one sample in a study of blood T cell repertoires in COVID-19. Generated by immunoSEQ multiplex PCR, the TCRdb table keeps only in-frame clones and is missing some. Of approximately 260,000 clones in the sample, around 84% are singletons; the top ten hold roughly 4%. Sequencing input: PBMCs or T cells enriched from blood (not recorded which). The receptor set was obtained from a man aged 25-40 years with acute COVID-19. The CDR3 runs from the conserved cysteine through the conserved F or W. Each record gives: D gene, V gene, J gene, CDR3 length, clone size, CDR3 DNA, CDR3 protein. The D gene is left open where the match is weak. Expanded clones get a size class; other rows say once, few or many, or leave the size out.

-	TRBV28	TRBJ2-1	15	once	TGTGCCAGCAGCATGACAGAATTGAAGTACAATGAGCAGTTCTTC	CASSMTELKYNEQFF
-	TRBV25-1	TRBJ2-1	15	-	TGTGCCAGCAGTGAAAGCTTAGCACTCCGCAATGAGCAGTTCTTC	CASSESLALRNEQFF
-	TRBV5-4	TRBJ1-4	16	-	TGTGCCAGCAGCCCGGGGCAGGGGCGCAGGAATGAAAAACTGTTTTTT	CASSPGQGRRNEKLFF
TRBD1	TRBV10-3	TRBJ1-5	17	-	TGTGCCATCAGTGAGGGTGGTGGACAGGGGGCTAGGCAGCCCCAGCATTTT	CAISEGGGQGARQPQHF
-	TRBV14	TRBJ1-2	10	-	TGTGCCAGCCCAGGTCATGGCTACACCTTC	CASPGHGYTF
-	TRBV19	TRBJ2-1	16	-	TGTGCCAGTAGTATAGGTCGCGCAGGGAAATACAATGAGCAGTTCTTC	CASSIGRAGKYNEQFF
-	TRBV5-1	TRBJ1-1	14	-	TGTGCCAGCAGCTCTGCCTCCAGGGATACTGAAGCTTTCTTT	CASSSASRDTEAFF
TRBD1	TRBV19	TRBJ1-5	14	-	TGTGCCAGTAGTCCGGGACAGGTTTACCAGCCCCAGCATTTT	CASSPGQVYQPQHF
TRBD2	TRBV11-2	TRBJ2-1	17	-	TGTGCCAGCAGCGCTCGGACTAGCGGGAGTATCCACAATGAGCAGTTCTTC	CASSARTSGSIHNEQFF
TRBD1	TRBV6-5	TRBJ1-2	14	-	TGTGCCAGCAGTTATGAGACAGGGCTCTATGGCTACACCTTC	CASSYETGLYGYTF
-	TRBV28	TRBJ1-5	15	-	TGTGCCAGCAGTACCTCCCGGTCCTCGAATCAGCCCCAGCATTTT	CASSTSRSSNQPQHF
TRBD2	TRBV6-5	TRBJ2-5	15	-	TGTGCCAGCACACCTTTTCGGGGGGAGAAAGAGACCCAGTACTTC	CASTPFRGEKETQYF